The T cell receptor (beta chain) described here comes from a study of T-cell reconstitution after alpha-beta-depleted transplantation in children. The study, taken as a whole, reports: Newly produced T cells mostly provided counts and TCRbeta diversity after one year, as hyperexpanded clones declined. Some patients owed their high day-60 TCRbeta diversity to surviving recipient T cells and thymic progenitors. About two months after transplant, alpha-beta T cells reportedly came from several hundred expanded graft clones.

V lost 6 bases to trimming and J lost 3 bases, with 11 bases between them. Germline V CDR1 and CDR2: SGHRS, YFSETQ. The CDR3 is 13 amino acids. A library of TCRbeta sequences, prepared with unique molecular identifiers, was generated. MiXCR, applied by TCRdb to the PCR reads, yields one record per CDR3 protein. In the table there are over 90,000 distinct CDR3 sequences, 7.5% to 9% of which are singletons. On this clonotype: What it binds is not known.

This sequence was found in a boy between 2 and 15 years old with acute lymphoblastic leukemia, due to receive a stem cell transplant. The rearrangement uses TRBV5-1 and TRBJ2-3; TRBD1 is a possible D gene (8 bases). The sample here was PBMCs, taken before TCRalphabeta/CD19-depleted stem cell transplant. The DNA for the CDR3 is TGCGCCAGCAACAGGGGGGGGACAGATACGCAGTATTTT. As protein: CASNRGGTDTQYF.